The clone carrying this TCR beta chain was counted many times. Its target is unknown. The data derive from a study of T cell repertoires in cytomegalovirus infection. General study findings and limits: Ex vivo responses were dominated by HLA-C-restricted CMV-specific TCR beta clonotypes.

TCRdb re-derived calls from the reads in MiXCR, one entry per CDR3 protein. The table shows more than 250,000 distinct CDR3 sequences, with roughly 25% occurring only once. Trimming pared 2 bases from V and 0 bases from J, leaving 14 bases between. CDR1 is SGHVS, CDR2 FNYEAQ, per germline. This CDR3 has 17 amino acids. The material sequenced was cultured PBMCs, taken from culture after CMV antigen stimulation. The receptor was isolated from a human donor in good health (CMV status not recorded). Some clones in this sample may be carry-over from other donors' samples. The J gene is TRBJ2-1, the V gene TRBV7-6, with D possibly TRBD2 on 5 matching bases. CDR3 sequence reads: CASSLPRGMSSYNEQFF. CDR3 bases: TGTGCCAGCAGCTTACCTCGAGGGATGAGCTCCTACAATGAGCAGTTCTTC. The complete variable domain, with remaining parts taken from reference TRBV7-6 and TRBJ2-1, reads GAGVSQSPRYKVTKRGQDVALRCDPISGHVSLYWYRQALGQGPEFLTYFNYEAQQDKSGLPNDRFSAERPEGSISTLTIQRTEQRDSAMYRCASSLPRGMSSYNEQFFGPGTRLTVL.